Shown below are 29 T cell receptor beta chains from a single sample sequenced in a study of T cell changes during pregnancy in multiple sclerosis. Data came from immunoSEQ multiplex PCR; TCRdb stores just in-frame clones and leaves some out. The sample carries under 55,000 clones, approximately 93% recorded once. The sequencing here drew on CD4+ T cells from peripheral blood mononuclear cells, taken in the third trimester of pregnancy. These receptors were collected from a female donor with multiple sclerosis, enrolled in a pregnancy study.

The V call is TRBV5-1, the J call TRBJ2-5; possibly TRBD1 for D (6 bases). V lost 0 bases and J 1 base, leaving 16 bases between the germline ends. Per the germline V gene, CDR1 is SGHRS and CDR2 is YFSETQ. The CDR3 has 17 residues. DNA of the CDR3: TGCGCCAGCAGCTTGGCTCTGGGACACCCCGTCCAAGAGACCCAGTACTTC. Its protein is CASSLALGHPVQETQYF.

This chain connects TRBV9 to TRBJ2-6, with D tentatively TRBD2 (6 bases). V was pared by 2 bases and J by 0 bases, with 9 bases between. The germline CDR1 and CDR2 sequences are SGDLS and YYNGEE. The CDR3 is 16 amino acids. The CDR3 bases are TGTGCCAGCAGCGTGGGGGGATTCTCTGGGGCCAACGTCCTGACTTTC. Protein product: CASSVGGFSGANVLTF.

The rearrangement joins TRBV21-1 to TRBJ2-7; TRBD2, the table's D call, lacks a check against the DNA. TRBV21-1 is deemed a pseudogene. CDR3 length equals 15 residues. The CDR3 sequence: CASSKDGGSIYEQYF. The CDR3 nucleotides are TGTGCCAGCAGCAAAGACGGGGGGTCTATCTACGAGCAGTACTTC.

The V call is TRBV6-5, the J call TRBJ1-6, with TRBD1 matching 10 bases. Unmatched junction bases numbered 5, after V lost 5 bases and J lost 7 bases. The CDR3 loop spans 15 amino acids. CDR1 and CDR2 from the germline V gene are MNHEY and SVGAGI. CDR3 sequence (DNA): TGTGCCAGCAGTGGACAGGGGGTGAGGAATTCACCCCTCCACTTT. This sequence encodes CASSGQGVRNSPLHF.

The chain has TRBV7-9 and TRBJ2-7; 10 nucleotides align to TRBD1. The CDR3 loop spans 18 amino acids. CDR1 and CDR2 (germline): SEHNR, FQNEAQ (reference sequence). V gave up 1 base and J gave up 3 bases; unmatched junction bases: 12. CDR3 amino acids: CASSLGGTGVKSGYEQYF. DNA for the CDR3: TGTGCCAGCAGCTTAGGGGGGACAGGGGTCAAGTCCGGCTACGAGCAGTACTTC.

The rearrangement links TRBV6-1 to TRBJ2-7, with 10 bases that match TRBD2. The CDR3 length is 16 residues. Germline lookup yields CDR1 MNHNS and CDR2 SASEGT. Trimming removed 0 bases from V and 3 bases from J; junction bases left unmatched: 5. CDR3 loop: CASSEASLAGVYEQYF. The CDR3 region has the DNA TGTGCCAGCAGTGAAGCGTCGCTAGCGGGGGTCTACGAGCAGTACTTC.

V gene TRBV2 combines with J gene TRBJ2-2; 7 bases are a match to TRBD1. This CDR3 has 15 residues. V lost 6 bases and J lost 5; bases outside the gene matches: 9. The germline V gene has CDR1 SNHLY and CDR2 FYNNEI. Here the CDR3 DNA reads TGTGCCAGCAGGAGACAGGGCCCGGGGACCGGGGAGCTGTTTTTT. Encoded protein: CASRRQGPGTGELFF.

The gene calls are TRBV28 and TRBJ2-2; D gene unclear. CDR1 and CDR2 from the germline V gene are MDHEN and SYDVKM. Trimming took off 6 bases at V and 2 bases at J, with 10 bases between the two ends. There are 14 residues in the CDR3. CDR3 nucleotides: TGTGCCAGCAGGCACTATAATAACACCGGGGAGCTGTTTTTT. It codes for CASRHYNNTGELFF.

This chain connects TRBV9 to TRBJ1-4; D uncertain. V lost 3 bases, J lost 8 bases, and 17 bases lay in between. The CDR3 consists of 15 residues. The V gene's germline CDR1 is SGDLS and CDR2 YYNGEE. The chain's CDR3 is CASSGGGKALEKLFF. CDR3 nucleotides: TGTGCCAGCAGCGGGGGAGGTAAAGCCTTAGAAAAACTGTTTTTT.

This chain uses TRBV6-1 with TRBJ1-5; no firm D call. Germline loops: CDR1 MNHNS, CDR2 SASEGT. The CDR3 totals 15 residues. V was clipped by 6 bases and J by 4 bases, with 16 bases between them. The CDR3 loop is CASRFEEGLNQPQHF. CDR3 nucleotide sequence: TGTGCCAGCAGATTCGAAGAGGGATTGAATCAGCCCCAGCATTTT.

The chain joins TRBV7-2 to TRBJ2-5; a weak D match, TRBD2 (5 bases). This CDR3 has 14 amino acids. V lost 3 bases, J lost 5 bases, and 13 bases lay in between. Germline CDR1 SGHTA, CDR2 FQGNSA. The CDR3 reads CASSFVGVGETQYF. The DNA of the CDR3 is TGTGCCAGCAGCTTTGTGGGAGTTGGGGAGACCCAGTACTTC.

The CDR3 is CASSEGPQGLITDTQYF. CDR3 DNA: TGTGCCAGCAGTGAGGGTCCTCAGGGGCTGATCACAGATACGCAGTATTTT. J is TRBJ2-3 and V is TRBV2; tentatively, D is TRBD1 (6 bases). The germline V gene encodes CDR1 SNHLY and CDR2 FYNNEI. Trimming left V 3 bases short and J 2 bases short, with 18 bases between. The CDR3 runs to 17 residues. The entire variable domain, with the rest obtained from reference TRBV2 and TRBJ2-3, is as follows: EPEVTQTPSHQVTQMGQEVILRCVPISNHLYFYWYRQILGQKVEFLVSFYNNEISEKSEIFDDQFSVERPDGSNFTLKIRSTKLEDSAMYFCASSEGPQGLITDTQYFGPGTRLTVL.

The V gene is TRBV9, the J gene TRBJ2-1; 13 bases agree with TRBD2. After removal of 3 bases from V and 5 bases from J, the junction contained 8 bases not matched to a gene. CDR1 and CDR2 from the germline V gene are SGDLS and YYNGEE. CDR3 length equals 17 residues. The chain's CDR3 is CASSARRGTSGNNEQFF. For the CDR3, the DNA is TGTGCCAGCAGCGCCCGGAGGGGGACTAGCGGGAACAATGAGCAGTTCTTC.

The chain couples TRBV15 to TRBJ2-5; D ambiguous. Germline CDR1 reads LNHNV; CDR2 reads YYDKDF (reference sequence). Trimming cost V 1 base and J 3 bases, with 9 bases left between them. The CDR3 has 14 residues. The CDR3 loop is CATSRAAVKETQYF. CDR3 DNA: TGTGCCACCAGCAGAGCGGCGGTTAAAGAGACCCAGTACTTC.

The chain recombines TRBV6-1 with TRBJ2-5; 9 bases line up with TRBD2. CDR1 is MNHNS and CDR2 is SASEGT in the germline V gene. This CDR3 has 15 residues. V lost 4 bases, J lost 3 bases, and 6 bases stayed unmatched. This chain's CDR3 is CASSAPLAGEETQYF. CDR3 bases: TGTGCCAGCAGTGCTCCCTTAGCGGGGGAAGAGACCCAGTACTTC.

This chain joins TRBV7-9 and TRBJ2-1; D might be TRBD2 (5 bases). V gave up 3 bases and J gave up 8 bases, with 20 bases separating them. Germline CDR1 SEHNR, CDR2 FQNEAQ (reference sequence). This CDR3 has 16 amino acids. Here the CDR3 reads CASSFRSSFLWDEQFF. The CDR3 DNA is TGTGCCAGCAGCTTTAGGTCTAGCTTTTTATGGGATGAGCAGTTCTTC.

V is TRBV6-6 and J is TRBJ2-7, with 10 bases lining up with TRBD1. Germline lookup yields CDR1 MNHNY and CDR2 SVGAGI (reference sequence). V shed 7 bases and J 6 bases; nucleotides not matched to a gene: 12. This CDR3 spans 15 amino acids. The CDR3, as DNA: TGTGCCAGCACCGTCCGGGACAGGGGCGTTGGCGAGCAGTACTTC. This translates into CASTVRDRGVGEQYF.

The sample holds one count of this clone. The chain carries TRBV19 and TRBJ2-3; the D gene is possibly TRBD2 (6 bases). Germline values: CDR1 LNHDA, CDR2 SQIVND (reference sequence). The CDR3 spans 15 residues. Trimming shortened V by 4 bases and J by 1 base, and 12 bases separated the two germline ends. CDR3 DNA: TGTGCCAGTAGTAAGGGAAGCGGGCGCACAGATACGCAGTATTTT. Residues: CASSKGSGRTDTQYF.

The chain has TRBV19 and TRBJ1-1, with 7 positions matching TRBD1. The CDR3 contains 15 residues. Germline values: CDR1 LNHDA, CDR2 SQIVND (reference sequence). V was clipped by 3 bases and J by 7 bases; unmatched bases: 11. The CDR3 sequence is CASSISRQGLYEAFF. CDR3 sequence (DNA): TGTGCCAGTAGTATCTCCCGACAGGGTCTGTATGAAGCTTTCTTT. Supplemented by reference TRBV19 and TRBJ1-1, the full variable domain reads DGGITQSPKYLFRKEGQNVTLSCEQNLNHDAMYWYRQDPGQGLRLIYYSQIVNDFQKGDIAEGYSVSREKKESFPLTVTSAQKNPTAFYLCASSISRQGLYEAFFGQGTRLTVV.

This chain connects TRBV7-3 to TRBJ2-7, with D possibly being TRBD1 (6 bases). Germline values: CDR1 SGHTA, CDR2 FQGTGA. The CDR3 length is 14 residues. V was clipped by 2 bases and J by 0 bases, with 8 bases between them. The CDR3 DNA is TGTGCCAGCAGCTTACAGGGGTCCTCCTACGAGCAGTACTTC. It codes for CASSLQGSSYEQYF.

V usage is TRBV7-8 and J usage is TRBJ1-4; tentative D call: TRBD1 (6 bases). V lost 4 bases, J lost 8 bases, and 14 bases lay in between. The CDR3 is 14 amino acids. Germline CDR1 reads SGHVS; CDR2 reads FQNEAQ. CDR3 sequence reads: CASSYTGRAEKLFF. The CDR3 bases are TGTGCCAGCAGCTACACAGGGCGCGCGGAAAAACTGTTTTTT.

The V and J genes are TRBV28 and TRBJ1-2; 7 bases line up with TRBD1. The CDR3 sequence is 14 residues long. Trimming cost V 8 bases and J 4 bases; bases outside gene matches: 10. The germline gives CDR1 MDHEN, CDR2 SYDVKM. The DNA of the CDR3 is TGTGCCAGCGCAGGGGGGAGTGGGGCCTATGGCTACACCTTC. Translation gives CASAGGSGAYGYTF.

Regarding this clone: The sample contains more than one DNA sequence encoding this CDR3. This chain joins TRBV27 and TRBJ2-7; 8 nucleotides align to TRBD1. Per the germline V gene, CDR1 is MNHEY and CDR2 is SMNVEV (reference sequence). Trimming cost V 5 bases and J 3 bases; bases outside gene matches: 6. The CDR3 totals 14 residues. The CDR3 nucleotides read TGTGCCAGCAGTGCAGACAGGGGACGCTACGAGCAGTACTTC. It encodes CASSADRGRYEQYF.

The chain couples TRBV6-1 to TRBJ1-3; D is unresolved. Trimming left V 7 bases short and J 4 bases short, with 14 bases between. The CDR3 runs to 14 residues. From germline, CDR1 is MNHNS and CDR2 SASEGT. The CDR3 spells CASKLSGSGNTIYF. The CDR3 DNA is TGTGCCAGCAAATTAAGCGGATCCGGAAACACCATATATTTT.

J is TRBJ1-5 and V is TRBV19; 7 bases agree with TRBD1. CDR3 length: 17 residues. The germline V gene encodes CDR1 LNHDA and CDR2 SQIVND (reference sequence). With V trimmed by 4 bases and J by 5 bases, 14 bases remained unmatched. The CDR3 protein is CASSTNRQGIGHQPQHF. The CDR3 DNA follows: TGTGCCAGTAGTACGAACCGACAGGGAATAGGGCATCAGCCCCAGCATTTT.

The rearrangement uses TRBV5-4 and TRBJ1-4; 11 nucleotides match TRBD1. V lost 5 bases and J lost 2; bases outside the gene matches: 2. The CDR3 has 15 residues. Germline values: CDR1 SGHNT, CDR2 YYREEE (reference sequence). CDR3 bases: TGTGCCAGCAGTGGACAGGGGGCGACTAATGAAAAACTGTTTTTT. Encoded protein: CASSGQGATNEKLFF.

The chain links TRBV30 to TRBJ1-2; a weak D match, TRBD1 (5 bases). The CDR3 extends over 14 amino acids. V lost 0 bases and J 0 bases, leaving 8 bases between the germline ends. The germline V gene encodes CDR1 GTSNPN and CDR2 SVGIG (reference sequence). CDR3 sequence: CAWSVQGSNYGYTF. The CDR3 DNA follows: TGTGCCTGGAGTGTTCAGGGTTCTAACTATGGCTACACCTTC.

This sequence joins TRBV12-5 and TRBJ2-2; 9 positions match TRBD2. V lost 0 bases and J lost 0; bases outside the gene matches: 5. This CDR3 is built from 18 residues. The V gene's germline CDR1 is LGHNT and CDR2 FRNRAP. The CDR3 sequence is CASGLVRLAGSNTGELFF. Here the CDR3 DNA reads TGTGCTAGTGGTTTGGTACGGCTAGCGGGGTCGAACACCGGGGAGCTGTTTTTT.

This chain connects TRBV7-7 to TRBJ2-3; 7 bases line up with TRBD1. Germline CDR1 and CDR2: SSHAT and FNYEAQ (reference sequence). CDR3 size: 14 residues. V gave up 5 bases and J gave up 5 bases; unmatched junction bases: 7. CDR3 sequence reads: CASSLGTDGDTQYF. The DNA for the CDR3 is TGTGCCAGCAGCCTCGGGACAGATGGAGATACGCAGTATTTT.